This T cell receptor beta chain was sequenced for a study of blood T cell repertoires in COVID-19. Study summary: Sites across the United States, Italy and Spain contributed samples from acute and convalescent COVID-19. T cells, B-cell-depleted T cells, or PBMCs supplied cDNA or gDNA.

In the original analysis: Amplification with reference gene primers provided the estimates of nucleated cell counts. Clones were sequenced by immunoSEQ multiplex PCR, and TCRdb holds only the in-frame ones, with some missing. The DNA was the basis for D and trimming; V, J and clone size are from that table. The sample consists of fewer than 200,000 clones, 76% of them appearing once. The clonotype comes from a woman between 50 and 59 years old with active or convalescent COVID-19. The sequenced material came from peripheral blood.

CDR3 DNA: TGTGCCAGCAGTACAGGGGTGGGAAATTCACCCCTCCACTTT. It yields the protein CASSTGVGNSPLHF. The rearrangement links TRBV6-5 to TRBJ1-6; TRBD1 matches 7 bases. This CDR3 has 14 residues. Germline assignment: CDR1 MNHEY and CDR2 SVGAGI. After removal of 5 bases from V and 7 bases from J, the junction contained 5 bases not matched to a gene.